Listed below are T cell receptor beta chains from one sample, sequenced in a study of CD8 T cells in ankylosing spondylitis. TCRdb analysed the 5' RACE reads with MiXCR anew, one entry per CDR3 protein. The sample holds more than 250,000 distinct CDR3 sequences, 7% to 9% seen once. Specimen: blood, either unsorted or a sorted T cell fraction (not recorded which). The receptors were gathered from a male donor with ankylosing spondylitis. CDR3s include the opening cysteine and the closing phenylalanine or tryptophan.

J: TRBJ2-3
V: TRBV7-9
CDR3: CASTSYTDTQYF

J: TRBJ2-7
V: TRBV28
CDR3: CASSLYGSYEQYF

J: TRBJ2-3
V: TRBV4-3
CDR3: CASSHKIPFGAGELDTQYF

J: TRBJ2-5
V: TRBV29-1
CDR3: CSVEGMDRRHQETQYF

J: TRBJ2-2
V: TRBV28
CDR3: CASSSNDVSGELFF

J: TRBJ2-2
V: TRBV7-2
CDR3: CASSPQTSGVTGELFF

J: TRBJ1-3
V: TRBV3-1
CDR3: CASSPGTGGGDTIYF

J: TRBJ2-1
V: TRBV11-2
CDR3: CASSFAGGPYEQFF

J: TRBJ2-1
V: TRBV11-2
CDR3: CASSLSANEQFF

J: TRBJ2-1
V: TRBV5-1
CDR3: CASSGGFGGESQFF

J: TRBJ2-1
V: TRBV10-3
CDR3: CAISARGGTSSYNEQFF

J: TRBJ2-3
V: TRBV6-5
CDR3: CASSYFRTGTDTQYF

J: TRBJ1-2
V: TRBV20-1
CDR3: CSATVGNYGYTF

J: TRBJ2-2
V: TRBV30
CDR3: CAWSVLPSTGELFF

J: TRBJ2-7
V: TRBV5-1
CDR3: CASSLSGVGFDEQYF

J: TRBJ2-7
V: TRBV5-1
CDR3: CASRQRAGTGGNEQYF

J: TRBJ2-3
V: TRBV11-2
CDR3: CASSFSGSSDTQYF

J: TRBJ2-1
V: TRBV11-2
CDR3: CASRMVRGYNEQFF

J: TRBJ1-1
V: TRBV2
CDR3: CASRRRPGQRNTEAFF

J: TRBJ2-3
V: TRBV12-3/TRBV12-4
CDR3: CASSWKGTDTQYF

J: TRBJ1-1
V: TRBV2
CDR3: CATASQMNTEAFF

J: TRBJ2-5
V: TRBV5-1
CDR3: CASSLGLAGAKTQYF

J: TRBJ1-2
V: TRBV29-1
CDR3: CSARGRGGYTF

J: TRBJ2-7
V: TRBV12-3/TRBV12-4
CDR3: CASSSTGEQYF

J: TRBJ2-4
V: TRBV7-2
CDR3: CASRKTSGIGINIQYF

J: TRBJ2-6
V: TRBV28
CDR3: CASSLVDSSGANVLTF

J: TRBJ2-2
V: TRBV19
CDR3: CASSIGLTSGELFF

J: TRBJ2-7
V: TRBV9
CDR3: CASSVASGGTYEQYF

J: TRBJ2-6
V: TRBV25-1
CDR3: CASSLRHSGANVLTF

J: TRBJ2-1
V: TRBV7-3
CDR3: CASSLTGGTYNEQFF

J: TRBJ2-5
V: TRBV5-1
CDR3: CASSLVWRGETQYF

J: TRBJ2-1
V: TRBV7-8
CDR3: CASSLGGGSIAYNEQFF

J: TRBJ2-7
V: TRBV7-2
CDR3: CASSLTGGGAYEQYF

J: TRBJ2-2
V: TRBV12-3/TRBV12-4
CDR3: CASIQELNTGELFF

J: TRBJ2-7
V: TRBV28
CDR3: CASSLPGLAVGKIYEQYF

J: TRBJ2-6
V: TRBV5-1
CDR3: CASSPPGLITGANVLTF

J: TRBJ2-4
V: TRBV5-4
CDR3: CASSPSAGLENIQYF

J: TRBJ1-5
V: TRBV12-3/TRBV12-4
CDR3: CASSLGRHQPQHF

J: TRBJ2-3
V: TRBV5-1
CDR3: CASSSTDRGVAAQYF

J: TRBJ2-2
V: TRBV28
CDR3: CASKGEGWTGELFF

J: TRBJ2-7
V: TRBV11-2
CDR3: CASSAGVSYEQYF

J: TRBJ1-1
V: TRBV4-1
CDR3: CASSQQRLNTEAFF